Sequencing of this TCR beta chain was carried out in a study of beta chain features in type 1 diabetes. The CDR3 length is 14 residues. V was shortened by 3 bases and J by 6 bases, with 15 bases between the two germline ends. Looked up from germline, CDR1 is LNHDA and CDR2 is SQIVND (reference sequence). Expressed TCRB transcripts got sequenced, as all isolated RNA was reverse transcribed. Only in-frame clones appear in the TCRdb table, and some are missing; sequencing was by immunoSEQ multiplex PCR. The repertoire holds under 800,000 clones, with about 14% as singletons. The chain is built from TRBV19 and TRBJ2-7; possible D gene TRBD2, 6 bases. Sequencing was performed on naive CD4+ T cells from blood. The clonotype was recovered from a man younger than 30 in good health. In nucleotides, the CDR3 is TGTGCCAGTAGTATGATTGGCGGGGCCGCCGAGCAGTACTTC. It specifies CASSMIGGAAEQYF. The whole variable domain, filled in from reference TRBV19 and TRBJ2-7, reads DGGITQSPKYLFRKEGQNVTLSCEQNLNHDAMYWYRQDPGQGLRLIYYSQIVNDFQKGDIAEGYSVSREKKESFPLTVTSAQKNPTAFYLCASSMIGGAAEQYFGPGTRLTVT.